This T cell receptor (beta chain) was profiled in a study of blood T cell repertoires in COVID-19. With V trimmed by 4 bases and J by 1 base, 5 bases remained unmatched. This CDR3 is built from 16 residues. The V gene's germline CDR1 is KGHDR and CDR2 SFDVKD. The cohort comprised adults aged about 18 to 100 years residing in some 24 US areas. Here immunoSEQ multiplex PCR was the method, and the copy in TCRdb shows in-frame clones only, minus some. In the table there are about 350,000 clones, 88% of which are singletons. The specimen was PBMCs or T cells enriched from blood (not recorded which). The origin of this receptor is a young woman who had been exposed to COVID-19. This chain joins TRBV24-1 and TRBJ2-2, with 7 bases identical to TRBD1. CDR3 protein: CATSDPGTENTGELFF. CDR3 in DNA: TGTGCCACCAGTGACCCCGGGACAGAGAACACCGGGGAGCTGTTTTTT.